This TCR beta chain was identified in a study of blood T cells in healthy people across ages. In germline, CDR1 is SGHTA, CDR2 FQGNSA. The CDR3 has 17 residues. Trimming took off 1 base at V and 7 bases at J, with 20 bases between the two ends. Sample-barcoded 5' priming and a J-beta primer mix drove a second PCR of 7 to 11 cycles. TCRdb reprocessed the 5' RACE reads with MiXCR, giving one entry per CDR3 protein. The sample yields roughly 1,500,000 distinct CDR3 sequences, about 40% seen once. This TCR was recovered from a woman aged 18-29 years in good health. Sequencing input: blood. This sequence joins TRBV7-2 and TRBJ2-1, with D perhaps assigned TRBD1 or TRBD2 (6 bases each). In nucleotides, the CDR3 is TGTGCCAGCAGCTTAGTCGCGGACAGCCGGGGGTTTAATGAGCAGTTCTTC. It is translated as CASSLVADSRGFNEQFF. The variable domain in full, with the rest retrieved from reference TRBV7-2 and TRBJ2-1, is GAGVSQSPSNKVTEKGKDVELRCDPISGHTALYWYRQSLGQGLEFLIYFQGNSAPDKSGLPSDRFSAERTGGSVSTLTIQRTQQEDSAVYLCASSLVADSRGFNEQFFGPGTRLTVL.